This TCR beta chain was profiled in a study of blood T cell repertoires in COVID-19. The wider study: In each case, the material was cDNA or gDNA derived from T cells, B-cell-depleted T cells, or PBMCs.

TCRdb's table, derived via immunoSEQ multiplex PCR, lists solely in-frame clones and lacks some. This table holds tens of thousands of clones, around nine tenths found once. In germline, CDR1 is WNHNN, CDR2 SYGVQD (reference sequence). Trimming removed 2 bases from V and 5 bases from J; junction bases left unmatched: 4. There are 15 residues in the CDR3. Sequenced input: PBMCs or T cells enriched from blood (not recorded which). V gene TRBV10-1 combines with J gene TRBJ1-1, with 11 bases that match TRBD1. This clonotype originated in a woman in her 50s with acute COVID-19. CDR3: CASSEKDRGRTEAFF. CDR3 in DNA: TGCGCCAGCAGTGAGAAGGACAGGGGGCGGACTGAAGCTTTCTTT.